This TCR beta chain was recovered during a study of breast tumors, draining lymph nodes, adjacent tissues. Germline CDR1 reads SQVTM; CDR2 reads ANQGSEA. V gave up 7 bases and J gave up 2 bases, with 20 bases separating them. The CDR3 consists of 15 residues. Many counts were recorded for this clonotype. Its specificity is not known. Broader study findings: Most tumor T cells seemingly derive from lymph node, then expand in tumor.

TCRdb re-analysed the multiplex PCR reads in MiXCR, keeping a single row per CDR3 protein. The sample has 80,000 to 130,000 distinct CDR3 sequences; 21% are singletons. Samples came from axillary lymph nodes draining the breast cancer. The V call is TRBV29-1, the J call TRBJ2-5; D is perhaps TRBD2 (6 bases). The clonotype originates from a female donor with breast cancer. Some clones in this sample may be carry-over from other donors' samples. The sample taken for sequencing was axillary lymph node tissue. DNA of the CDR3: TGCAGCGCCTCGACCCCTCACGGGAGTCAAGAGACCCAGTACTTC. This translates into CSASTPHGSQETQYF.